This TCR beta chain is from a study of CD8+ T cells in alopecia areata. Looking at the study overall: A regimen of oral tofacitinib, 5 to 10 mg twice daily, was given to treated patients. A 6-month off-drug phase came after tofacitinib, which had lasted 6 to 18 months.

This CDR3 contains 11 residues. Germline CDR1 and CDR2: SEHNR and FQNEAQ (reference sequence). Trimming stripped 2 bases from V and 7 bases from J, with 5 bases between. Treatment noted: oral pan-JAK inhibitor, 5-10 mg twice daily. In alopecia areata patients, both lesional scalp punch biopsies and peripheral blood were collected. cDNA reverse transcribed from extracted RNA served as the sequencing template. Sequenced by immunoSEQ multiplex PCR; TCRdb stores in-frame clones only, minus some. The table shows 190,000 or so clones, with roughly 53% occurring only once. The source is a human donor with alopecia areata. Sequencing used CD8+ T cells sorted from blood, obtained at week 24, from a patient treated with tofacitinib. This chain connects TRBV7-9 to TRBJ1-2; the D is unclear. The CDR3 region is CASSLIGGYTF. The CDR3 bases are TGTGCCAGCAGCTTAATAGGTGGCTACACCTTC.